These 13 T cell receptor beta chains were all obtained from the same sample, sequenced in a study of human T cells and chemical hapten exposure. Regarding time point: patch test 1, 2 weeks after DPC sensitization. Specified treatment: therapeutic diphenylcyclopropenone sensitization with weekly scalp DPC. TCRdb fed the RACE reads into MiXCR, producing one record per CDR3 protein. The repertoire has roughly 180,000 distinct CDR3 sequences, under 25% of them found once; the top ten carry about 6.7%. The source was whole blood, collected in connection with sensitization to the hapten diphenylcyclopropenone (DPC). These receptors were collected from a woman in her 50s with alopecia areata. Some clones in this sample may be carry-over from other donors' samples.

The V call is TRBV6-5, the J call TRBJ1-2, with D possibly being TRBD1 (5 bases). The CDR3 is made up of 14 amino acids. V dropped 5 bases and J dropped 3 bases, with 13 bases sitting between them. Looked up from germline, CDR1 is MNHEY and CDR2 is SVGAGI. CDR3 region: CASSITQGHYGYTF. In nucleotides, the CDR3 is TGTGCCAGCAGTATCACGCAGGGCCACTATGGCTACACCTTC.

This clonotype has ten or more counts. The CDR3 region is CASSQVERASYEQYF. DNA for the CDR3: TGCGCCAGCAGCCAAGTTGAGCGGGCCTCCTACGAGCAGTACTTC. The V call is TRBV4-1, the J call TRBJ2-7; the D gene is possibly TRBD2 (6 bases). The germline V and J ends were trimmed by 1 base and 0 bases, with 10 bases remaining between them. This CDR3 spans 15 amino acids. Per the germline V gene, CDR1 is MGHRA and CDR2 is YSYEKL.

The rearrangement links TRBV27 to TRBJ2-7; D unclear. Germline CDR1 and CDR2: MNHEY and SMNVEV (reference sequence). The CDR3 sequence is 9 residues long. The ends were cut back, 8 bases at V and 3 bases at J, with 2 bases in the middle. CDR3 sequence reads: CASGYEQYF. CDR3 sequence (DNA): TGTGCCAGCGGCTACGAGCAGTACTTC.

The rearrangement uses TRBV20-1 and TRBJ2-1; the match to TRBD2 covers 7 bases. This CDR3 has 14 amino acids. V gave up 3 bases and J gave up 4 bases; unmatched junction bases: 6. Germline values: CDR1 DFQATT, CDR2 SNEGSKA (reference sequence). The CDR3 DNA reads as TGCAGTGCTAGGGGTCTAGCGGAATACAATGAGCAGTTCTTC. Protein product: CSARGLAEYNEQFF.

There are a few counts of this clonotype. V is TRBV20-1 and J is TRBJ2-7; 7 positions agree with TRBD2. Losses at the gene ends were 3 bases for V and 0 bases for J; bases not matched to a gene: 5. This CDR3 has 14 residues. The germline V gene has CDR1 DFQATT and CDR2 SNEGSKA (reference sequence). This CDR3 reads CSASPGGSSYEQYF. CDR3 in DNA: TGCAGTGCTAGTCCCGGGGGGAGCTCCTACGAGCAGTACTTC.

A few counts support this clonotype. The chain is built from TRBV20-1 and TRBJ2-7; 7 bases map to TRBD2. V dropped 4 bases and J dropped 0; count of bases not matched to a gene: 9. Germline-derived CDR1 and CDR2 are DFQATT and SNEGSKA (reference sequence). The CDR3 covers 15 residues. The CDR3 region is CSATPPSGSSYEQYF. The DNA for the CDR3 is TGCAGTGCTACACCGCCTAGCGGAAGCTCCTACGAGCAGTACTTC.

This clonotype was found a few times. One end of the junction is discordant with germline, which a read error may explain. The rearrangement links TRBV7-8 to TRBJ2-5, with D perhaps matching TRBD1 or TRBD2 (5 bases each). This CDR3 is 10 amino acids long. Germline loops: CDR1 SGHVS, CDR2 FQNEAQ. Here the CDR3 DNA reads TGTGCCAGCAGCTCCGGGACCCTGTACTTC. It specifies CASSSGTLYF.

This clonotype has a count of ten or more. The chain employs TRBV6-2 or TRBV6-3 and TRBJ2-7; D not certain. Germline V gene data show CDR1 as MNHEY and CDR2 as SVGEGT. V gave up 9 bases and J gave up 2 bases, with 14 bases separating them. CDR3 length: 13 amino acids. CDR3 loop: CASNQVPTYEQYF. CDR3 in DNA: TGTGCCAGTAATCAGGTTCCGACCTACGAGCAGTACTTC.

This clonotype was seen more than once but under ten times. The CDR3 region is CASSSLGYEQYF. Written as DNA, the CDR3 is TGCGCCAGCAGCTCACTGGGCTACGAGCAGTACTTC. The gene calls are TRBV5-1 and TRBJ2-7; D uncertain. This CDR3 region has 12 residues. Germline values: CDR1 SGHRS, CDR2 YFSETQ. The V end was cut by 3 bases, the J end by 3 bases, with 7 bases between.

As concerns this clonotype: A junction boundary mismatches the germline segment, possibly from a read error. The chain joins TRBV25-1 to TRBJ2-5; 11 nucleotides line up with TRBD2. This CDR3 has 17 amino acids. Germline values: CDR1 MGHDK, CDR2 SYGVNS. The CDR3 DNA sequence: TGTGCCAGGAGTGACGGGGTAGCGGGAGGGCGGCGAGAGACCCAGTACTTC. It yields the protein CARSDGVAGGRRETQYF.

Points on this clonotype: An end of the junction differs from the germline gene, which may be a read error. The chain couples TRBV7-7 to TRBJ2-5, with 13 positions matching TRBD2. CDR1 SSHAT and CDR2 FNYEAQ come from the germline V gene (reference sequence). The CDR3 covers 15 residues. Here the CDR3 DNA reads TGTGCTAGCAGCTCGGGACTAGCGGGATCAGAGACCCAGTACTTC. It yields the protein CASSSGLAGSETQYF. Based on the CDR3 plus reference TRBV7-7 and TRBJ2-5, the full variable domain is GAGVSQSPRYKVTKRGQDVTLRCDPISSHATLYWYQQALGQGPEFLTYFNYEAQPDKSGLPSDRFSAERPEGSISTLTIQRTEQRDSAMYRCASSSGLAGSETQYFGPGTRLLVL.

This clonotype was seen a few times. The chain combines TRBV20-1 with TRBJ1-2; D unresolved. Germline-derived CDR1 and CDR2 are DFQATT and SNEGSKA (reference sequence). The CDR3 is 13 amino acids. V dropped 5 bases and J dropped 2 bases, with 12 bases sitting between them. CDR3 sequence (DNA): TGCAGTGCTGGGCAATGGGGAAACTATGGCTACACCTTC. Its protein is CSAGQWGNYGYTF.

This chain connects TRBV29-1 to TRBJ1-2, with 11 bases identical to TRBD1. This CDR3 spans 11 amino acids. V trimming: 8 bases; J trimming: 7 bases; junction bases outside the gene matches: 3. The germline V gene encodes CDR1 SQVTM and CDR2 ANQGSEA. This CDR3 reads CSFGTGGGYTF. The CDR3, as DNA: TGCAGCTTCGGGACAGGGGGTGGCTACACCTTC.